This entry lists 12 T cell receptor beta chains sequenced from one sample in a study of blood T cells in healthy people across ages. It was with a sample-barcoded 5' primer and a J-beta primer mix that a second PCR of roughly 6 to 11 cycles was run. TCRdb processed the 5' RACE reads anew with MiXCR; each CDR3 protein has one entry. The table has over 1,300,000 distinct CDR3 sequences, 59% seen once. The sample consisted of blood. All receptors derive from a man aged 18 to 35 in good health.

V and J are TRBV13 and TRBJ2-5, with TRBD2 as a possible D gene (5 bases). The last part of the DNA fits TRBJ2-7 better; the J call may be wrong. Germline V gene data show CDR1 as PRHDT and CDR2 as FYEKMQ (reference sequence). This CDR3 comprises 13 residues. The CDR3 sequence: CASSLEAENEQYF. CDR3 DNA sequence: TGTGCCAGCAGCTTAGAAGCGGAGAACGAGCAGTACTTC.

CDR3 in DNA: TGCAGTGCTAGAGGGACAGGATTCACAGATACGCAGTATTTT. Amino acids: CSARGTGFTDTQYF. V and J are TRBV20-1 and TRBJ2-3; 7 nucleotides agree with TRBD1. The J segment lost 2 bases and the V segment lost 1 base, leaving 3 bases of the junction unmatched. Per germline, CDR1 DFQATT and CDR2 SNEGSKA (reference sequence). The CDR3 is made up of 14 amino acids.

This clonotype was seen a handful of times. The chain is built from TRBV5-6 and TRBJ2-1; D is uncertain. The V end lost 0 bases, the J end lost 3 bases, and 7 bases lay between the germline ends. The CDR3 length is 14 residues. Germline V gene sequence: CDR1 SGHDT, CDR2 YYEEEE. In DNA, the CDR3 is TGTGCCAGCAGCTTGGGTTATATCTACAATGAGCAGTTCTTC. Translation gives CASSLGYIYNEQFF.

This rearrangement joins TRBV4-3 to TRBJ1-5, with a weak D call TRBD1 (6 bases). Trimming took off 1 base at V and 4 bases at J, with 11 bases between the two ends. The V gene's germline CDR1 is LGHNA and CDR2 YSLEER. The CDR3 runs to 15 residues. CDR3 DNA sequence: TGCGCCAGCAGCCAAGCCTTACAGGGAAATCAGCCCCAGCATTTT. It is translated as CASSQALQGNQPQHF.

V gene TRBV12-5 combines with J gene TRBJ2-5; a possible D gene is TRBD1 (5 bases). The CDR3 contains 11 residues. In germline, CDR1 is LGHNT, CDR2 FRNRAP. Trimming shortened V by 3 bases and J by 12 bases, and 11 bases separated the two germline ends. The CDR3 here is CASGLQDFKYF. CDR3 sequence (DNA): TGTGCTAGTGGTTTACAGGATTTCAAGTACTTC.

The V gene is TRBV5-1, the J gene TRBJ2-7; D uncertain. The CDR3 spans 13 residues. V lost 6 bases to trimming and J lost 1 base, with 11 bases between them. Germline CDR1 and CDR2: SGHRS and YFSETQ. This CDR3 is CASTQDLSYEQYF. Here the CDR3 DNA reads TGCGCCAGCACCCAGGACCTATCCTACGAGCAGTACTTC. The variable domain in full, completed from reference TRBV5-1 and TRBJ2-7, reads KAGVTQTPRYLIKTRGQQVTLSCSPISGHRSVSWYQQTPGQGLQFLFEYFSETQRNKGNFPGRFSGRQFSNSRSEMNVSTLELGDSALYLCASTQDLSYEQYFGPGTRLTVT.

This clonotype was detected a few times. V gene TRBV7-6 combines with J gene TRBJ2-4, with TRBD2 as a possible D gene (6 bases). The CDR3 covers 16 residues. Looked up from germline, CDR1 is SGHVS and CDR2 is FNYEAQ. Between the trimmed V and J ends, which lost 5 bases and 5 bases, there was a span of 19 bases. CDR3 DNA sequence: TGTGCCAGCAGCACCGGGGACTCCATCCCCCAAAACATTCAGTACTTC. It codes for CASSTGDSIPQNIQYF.

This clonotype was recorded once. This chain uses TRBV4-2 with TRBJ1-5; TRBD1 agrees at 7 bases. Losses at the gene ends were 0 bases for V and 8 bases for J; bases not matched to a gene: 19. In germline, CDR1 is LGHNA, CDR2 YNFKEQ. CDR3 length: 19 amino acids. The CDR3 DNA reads TGTGCCAGCAGCCAAGATCTCATTAGAGCAGGGCAGGGGGGGGAGCCCCAGCATTTT. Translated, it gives CASSQDLIRAGQGGEPQHF.

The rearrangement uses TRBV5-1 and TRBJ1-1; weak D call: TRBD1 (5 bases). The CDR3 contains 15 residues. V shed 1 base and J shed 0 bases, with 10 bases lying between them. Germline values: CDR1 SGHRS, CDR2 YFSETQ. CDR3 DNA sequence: TGCGCCAGCAGCTTGCTTGACAGCGTGAACACTGAAGCTTTCTTT. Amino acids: CASSLLDSVNTEAFF.

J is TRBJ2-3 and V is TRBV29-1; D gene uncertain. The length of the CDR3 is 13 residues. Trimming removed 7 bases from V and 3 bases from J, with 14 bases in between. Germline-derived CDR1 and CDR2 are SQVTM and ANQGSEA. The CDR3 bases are TGCAGCGGCCATCCAAGAGAAACAGATACGCAGTATTTT. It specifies CSGHPRETDTQYF.

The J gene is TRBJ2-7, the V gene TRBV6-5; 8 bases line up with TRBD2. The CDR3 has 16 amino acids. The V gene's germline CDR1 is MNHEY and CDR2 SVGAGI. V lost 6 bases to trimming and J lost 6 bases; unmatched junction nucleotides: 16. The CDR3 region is CASSSSVESGSVEQYF. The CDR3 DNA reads TGTGCCAGCAGCTCCTCCGTAGAGAGCGGGAGCGTCGAGCAGTACTTC.

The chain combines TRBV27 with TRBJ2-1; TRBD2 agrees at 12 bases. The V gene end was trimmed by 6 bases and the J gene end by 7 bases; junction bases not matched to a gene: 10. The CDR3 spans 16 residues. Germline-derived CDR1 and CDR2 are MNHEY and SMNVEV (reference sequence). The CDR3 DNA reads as TGTGCCAGCAGCCTGGGGGCTAGCGGGGGGGAGAATGAGCAGTTCTTC. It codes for CASSLGASGGENEQFF.